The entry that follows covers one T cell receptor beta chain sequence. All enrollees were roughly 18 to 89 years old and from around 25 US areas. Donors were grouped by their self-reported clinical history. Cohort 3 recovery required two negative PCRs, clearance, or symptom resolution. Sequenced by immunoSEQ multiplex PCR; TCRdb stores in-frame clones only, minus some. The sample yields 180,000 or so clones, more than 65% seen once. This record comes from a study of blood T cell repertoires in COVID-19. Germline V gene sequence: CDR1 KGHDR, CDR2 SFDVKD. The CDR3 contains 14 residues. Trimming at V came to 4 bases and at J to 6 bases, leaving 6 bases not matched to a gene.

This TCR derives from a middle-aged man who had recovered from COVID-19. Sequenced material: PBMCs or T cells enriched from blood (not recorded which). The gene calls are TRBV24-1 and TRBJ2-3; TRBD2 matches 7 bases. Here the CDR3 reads CATSDVGGGDTQYF. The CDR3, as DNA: TGTGCCACCAGTGACGTCGGGGGAGGGGATACGCAGTATTTT.